The T cell receptor beta chain under discussion was sequenced for a study of T cell repertoires in cytomegalovirus infection. TCRdb fed the reads into MiXCR, producing one record per CDR3 protein. The sample consists of approximately 700,000 distinct CDR3 sequences, roughly a third of them appearing once. This clonotype was counted a few times. What it binds is not known. Study outcomes and limitations: Individuals carrying CMV plus the relevant HLA were identified by cumulative frequency of public TCR beta families. HLA-C-restricted CMV-specific TCR beta clonotypes prevailed in the ex vivo response.

Trimming shortened V by 0 bases and J by 8 bases, and 6 bases separated the two germline ends. This CDR3 contains 11 residues. Germline V lookup: CDR1 SQVTM, CDR2 ANQGSEA. Input material: PBMCs. The sequence was obtained from a human donor in good health (CMV status not recorded). Some clones in this sample may be carry-over from other donors' samples. The gene calls are TRBV29-1 and TRBJ2-3; D call uncertain. CDR3 DNA sequence: TGCAGCGTTGAAGATGTAGGTACGCAGTATTTT. Encoded protein: CSVEDVGTQYF.